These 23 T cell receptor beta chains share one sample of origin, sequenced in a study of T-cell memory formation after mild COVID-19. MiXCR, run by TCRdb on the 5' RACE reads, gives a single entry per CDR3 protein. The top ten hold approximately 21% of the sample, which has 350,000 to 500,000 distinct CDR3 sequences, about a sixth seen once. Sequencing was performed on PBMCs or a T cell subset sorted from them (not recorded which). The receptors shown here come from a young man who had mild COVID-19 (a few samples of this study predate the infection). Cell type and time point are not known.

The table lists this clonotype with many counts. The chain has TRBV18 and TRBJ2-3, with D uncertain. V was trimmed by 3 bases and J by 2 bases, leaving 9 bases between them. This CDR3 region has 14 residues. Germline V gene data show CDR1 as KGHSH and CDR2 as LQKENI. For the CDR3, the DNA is TGTGCCAGCTCACCCGGCGGTTTCACAGATACGCAGTATTTT. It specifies CASSPGGFTDTQYF.

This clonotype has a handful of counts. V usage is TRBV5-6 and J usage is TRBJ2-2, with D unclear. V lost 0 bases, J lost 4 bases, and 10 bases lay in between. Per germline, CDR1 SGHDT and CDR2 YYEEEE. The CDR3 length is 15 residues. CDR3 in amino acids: CASSLDREGTGELFF. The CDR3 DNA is TGTGCCAGCAGCTTGGATAGGGAAGGCACCGGGGAGCTGTTTTTT.

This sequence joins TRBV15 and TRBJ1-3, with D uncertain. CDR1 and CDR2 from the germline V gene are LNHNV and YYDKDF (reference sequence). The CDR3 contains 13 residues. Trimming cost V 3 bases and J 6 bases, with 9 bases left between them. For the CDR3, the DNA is TGTGCCACCAGCAGGGAGGGTCTAAACACCATATATTTT. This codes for CATSREGLNTIYF.

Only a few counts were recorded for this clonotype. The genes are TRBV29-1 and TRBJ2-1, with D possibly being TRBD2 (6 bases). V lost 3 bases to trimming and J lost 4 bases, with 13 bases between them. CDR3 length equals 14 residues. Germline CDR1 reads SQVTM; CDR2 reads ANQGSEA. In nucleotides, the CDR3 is TGCAGCGTTGACGGGGGACCTTCATACAATGAGCAGTTCTTC. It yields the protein CSVDGGPSYNEQFF.

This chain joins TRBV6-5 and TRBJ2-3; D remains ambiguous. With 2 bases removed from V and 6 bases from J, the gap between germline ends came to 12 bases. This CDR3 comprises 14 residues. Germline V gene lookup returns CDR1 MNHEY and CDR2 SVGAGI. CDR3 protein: CASSYRGGWDTQYF. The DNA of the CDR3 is TGTGCCAGCAGTTACCGCGGCGGTTGGGATACGCAGTATTTT.

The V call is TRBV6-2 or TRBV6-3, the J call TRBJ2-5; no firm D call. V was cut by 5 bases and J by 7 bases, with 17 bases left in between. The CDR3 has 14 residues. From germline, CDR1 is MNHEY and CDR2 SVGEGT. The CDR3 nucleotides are TGTGCCAGCAGTCCACGCGACCCCCCGGGGACCCAGTACTTC. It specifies CASSPRDPPGTQYF.

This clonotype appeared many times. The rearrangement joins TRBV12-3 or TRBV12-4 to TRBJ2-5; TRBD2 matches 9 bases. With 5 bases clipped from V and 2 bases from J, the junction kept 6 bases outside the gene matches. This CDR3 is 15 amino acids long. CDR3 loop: CASSPRAGGQETQYF. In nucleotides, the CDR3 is TGTGCCAGCAGTCCCCGCGCGGGAGGGCAAGAGACCCAGTACTTC.

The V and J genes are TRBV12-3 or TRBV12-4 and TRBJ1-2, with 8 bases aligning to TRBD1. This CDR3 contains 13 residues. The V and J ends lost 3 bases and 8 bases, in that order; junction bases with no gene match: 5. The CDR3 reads CASSFGQGKGYTF. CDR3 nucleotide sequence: TGTGCCAGCAGTTTCGGACAGGGAAAAGGCTACACCTTC.

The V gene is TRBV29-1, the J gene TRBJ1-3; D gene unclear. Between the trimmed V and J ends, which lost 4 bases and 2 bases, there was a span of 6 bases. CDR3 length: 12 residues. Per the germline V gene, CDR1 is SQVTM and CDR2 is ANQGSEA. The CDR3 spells CSVGLPGNTIYF. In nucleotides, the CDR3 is TGCAGCGTTGGGTTACCTGGAAACACCATATATTTT.

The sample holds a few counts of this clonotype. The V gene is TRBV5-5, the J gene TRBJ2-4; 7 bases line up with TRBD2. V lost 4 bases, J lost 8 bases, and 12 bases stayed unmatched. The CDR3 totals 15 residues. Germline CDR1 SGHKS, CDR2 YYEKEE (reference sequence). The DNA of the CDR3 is TGTGCCAGCAGCCCCAGGACTAGTCGAGGGTACATTCAGTACTTC. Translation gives CASSPRTSRGYIQYF.

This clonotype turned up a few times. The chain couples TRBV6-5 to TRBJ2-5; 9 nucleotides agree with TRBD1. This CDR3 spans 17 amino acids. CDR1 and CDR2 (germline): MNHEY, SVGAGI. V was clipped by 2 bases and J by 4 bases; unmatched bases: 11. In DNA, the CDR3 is TGTGCCAGCAGTTACCTTAGTCACAGGGGGCCCGGAGAGACCCAGTACTTC. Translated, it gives CASSYLSHRGPGETQYF.

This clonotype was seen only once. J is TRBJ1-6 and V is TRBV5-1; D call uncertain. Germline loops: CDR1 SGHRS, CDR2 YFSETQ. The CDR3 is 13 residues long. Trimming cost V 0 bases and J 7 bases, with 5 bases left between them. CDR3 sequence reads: CASSLDRNSPLHF. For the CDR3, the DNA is TGCGCCAGCAGCTTGGACCGAAATTCACCCCTCCACTTT. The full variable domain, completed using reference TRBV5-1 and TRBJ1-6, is KAGVTQTPRYLIKTRGQQVTLSCSPISGHRSVSWYQQTPGQGLQFLFEYFSETQRNKGNFPGRFSGRQFSNSRSEMNVSTLELGDSALYLCASSLDRNSPLHFGNGTRLTVT.

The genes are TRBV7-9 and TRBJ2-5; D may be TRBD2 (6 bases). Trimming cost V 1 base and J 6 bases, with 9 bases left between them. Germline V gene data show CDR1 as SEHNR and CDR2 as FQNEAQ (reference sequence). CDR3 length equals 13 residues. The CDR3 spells CASSLVRGKTQYF. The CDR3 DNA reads TGTGCCAGCAGCTTAGTGCGGGGAAAGACCCAGTACTTC.

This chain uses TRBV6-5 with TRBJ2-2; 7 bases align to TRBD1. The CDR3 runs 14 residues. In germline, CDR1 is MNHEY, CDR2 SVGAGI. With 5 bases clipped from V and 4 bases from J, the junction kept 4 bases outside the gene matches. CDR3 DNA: TGTGCCAGCAGTGCCGGGACAGTCACCGGGGAGCTGTTTTTT. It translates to CASSAGTVTGELFF.

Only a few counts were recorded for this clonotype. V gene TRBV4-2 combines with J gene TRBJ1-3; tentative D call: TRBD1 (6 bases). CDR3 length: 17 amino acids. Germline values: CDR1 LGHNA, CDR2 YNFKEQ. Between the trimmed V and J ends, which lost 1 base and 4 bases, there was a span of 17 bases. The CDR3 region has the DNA TGTGCCAGCAGCCAAGGTGATACGGGGGGCGGCGGAAACACCATATATTTT. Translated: CASSQGDTGGGGNTIYF.

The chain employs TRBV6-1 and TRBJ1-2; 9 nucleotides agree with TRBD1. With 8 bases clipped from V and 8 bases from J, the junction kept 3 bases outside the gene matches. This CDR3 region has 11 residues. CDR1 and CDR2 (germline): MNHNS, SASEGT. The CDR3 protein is CASGDREGYTF. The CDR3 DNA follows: TGTGCCAGCGGGGACAGGGAGGGCTACACCTTC.

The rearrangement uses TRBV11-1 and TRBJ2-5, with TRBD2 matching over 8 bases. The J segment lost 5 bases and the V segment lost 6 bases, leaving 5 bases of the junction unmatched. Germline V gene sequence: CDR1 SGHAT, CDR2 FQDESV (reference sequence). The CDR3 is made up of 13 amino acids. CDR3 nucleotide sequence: TGTGCCAGCAGGAGACCGGGAGGGGAGACCCAGTACTTC. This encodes CASRRPGGETQYF.

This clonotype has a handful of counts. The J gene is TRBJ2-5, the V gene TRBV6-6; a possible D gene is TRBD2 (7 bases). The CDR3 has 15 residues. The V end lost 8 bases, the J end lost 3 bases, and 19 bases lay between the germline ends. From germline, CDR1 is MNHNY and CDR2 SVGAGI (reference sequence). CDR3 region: CASVGALALEETQYF. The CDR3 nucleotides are TGTGCCAGCGTGGGGGCACTAGCGCTGGAAGAGACCCAGTACTTC.

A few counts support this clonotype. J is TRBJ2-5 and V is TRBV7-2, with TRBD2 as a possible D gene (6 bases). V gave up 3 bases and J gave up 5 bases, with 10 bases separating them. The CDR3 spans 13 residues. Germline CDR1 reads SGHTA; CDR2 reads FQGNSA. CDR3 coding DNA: TGTGCCAGCAGCTTTACTAGCAGGGAGACCCAGTACTTC. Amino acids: CASSFTSRETQYF.

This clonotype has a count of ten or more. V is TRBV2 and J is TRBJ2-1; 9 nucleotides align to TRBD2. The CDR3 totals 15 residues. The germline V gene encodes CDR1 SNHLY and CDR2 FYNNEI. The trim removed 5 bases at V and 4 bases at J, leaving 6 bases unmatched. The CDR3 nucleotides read TGTGCCAGCAGTCCCGGGACTAGCCGTTACAATGAGCAGTTCTTC. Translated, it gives CASSPGTSRYNEQFF.

This chain's CDR3 is CASSRIDPGAQYF. CDR3 sequence (DNA): TGTGCCAGCAGTAGGATAGACCCGGGGGCCCAGTACTTC. The genes are TRBV12-3 or TRBV12-4 and TRBJ2-5; weak D call: TRBD2 (6 bases). V lost 5 bases and J lost 9, with 16 bases in between. This CDR3 comprises 13 residues.

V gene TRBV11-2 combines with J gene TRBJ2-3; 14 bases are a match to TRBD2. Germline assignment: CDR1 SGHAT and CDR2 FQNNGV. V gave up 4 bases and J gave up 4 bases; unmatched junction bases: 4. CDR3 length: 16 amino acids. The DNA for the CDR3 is TGTGCCAGCAGCTCCCGACTAGCGGGGGGGCCAGATACGCAGTATTTT. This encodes CASSSRLAGGPDTQYF.

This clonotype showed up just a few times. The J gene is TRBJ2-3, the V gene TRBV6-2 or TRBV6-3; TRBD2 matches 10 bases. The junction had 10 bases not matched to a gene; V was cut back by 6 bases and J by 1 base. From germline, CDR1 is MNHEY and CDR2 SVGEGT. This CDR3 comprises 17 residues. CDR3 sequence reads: CASRSFLAGVGTDTQYF. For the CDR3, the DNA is TGTGCCAGCAGATCCTTCCTAGCGGGGGTCGGCACAGATACGCAGTATTTT.